A selection of T cell receptor beta chains follows, all from one sample in a study of T cell responses to AZD1222 COVID-19 vaccine. The protocol was immunoSEQ multiplex PCR, while the TCRdb copy is restricted to in-frame clones and leaves out a portion. Of about 110,000 clones listed, roughly 90% were seen once; the top ten hold 3.5% to 5%. This sample comprised peripheral blood, obtained on day 0 of AZD1222 vaccination. These receptors were taken from an adult in good health. Both conserved end residues are trimmed from each CDR3.

J gene | V gene | CDR3 protein
TRBJ2-7 | TRBV6-5 | AGSNGEGYEQY
TRBJ1-3 | TRBV7-2 | ASSLKGGSSGNTIY
TRBJ2-7 | TRBV3-1/TRBV3-2 | ASSQWDPYEQY
TRBJ1-5 | TRBV6-2/TRBV6-3 | ASRRQGLSNQPQH
TRBJ1-6 | TRBV7-2 | ASSLLSSYNSPLH
TRBJ1-3 | TRBV6-5 | ASSYDPGNTIY
TRBJ1-3 | TRBV3-1/TRBV3-2 | ASSQDQSSGNTIY
TRBJ2-7 | TRBV18 | ASSPTSGSESYEQY
TRBJ1-3 | TRBV6-5 | ASTLQGNGNTIY
TRBJ2-7 | TRBV7-2 | ASSLPRAGGRSSYEQY
TRBJ1-1 | TRBV7-9 | ASSSPGGTEAF
TRBJ1-1 | TRBV10-3 | AISRQQLNTEAF
TRBJ2-1 | TRBV14 | ASGPTPGLAGGSSYNEQF
TRBJ2-1 | TRBV5-1 | ASSYRTSASYNEQF
TRBJ2-3 | TRBV10-3 | ATSEGARGDTQY
TRBJ1-1 | TRBV4-2 | ASSQDLSRTDEAF
TRBJ1-1 | TRBV5-5 | ASSFDGQNTEAF
TRBJ1-2 | TRBV30 | AWSAGGPYGYT
TRBJ2-7 | TRBV27 | ASTGGKNEQY
TRBJ2-3 | TRBV3-1/TRBV3-2 | ASSPQAGDLAQY
TRBJ2-7 | TRBV7-6 | ASSSRTAHEQY
TRBJ2-7 | TRBV7-2 | ASSLSRDRWNEQY
TRBJ2-7 | TRBV29-1 | SAGGGQGNDQY
TRBJ2-3 | TRBV6-5 | ASSYSSREGDTQY
TRBJ2-5 | TRBV12-3/TRBV12-4 | ASNGGQETQY
TRBJ2-1 | TRBV19 | ASSIGQLSYNEQF
TRBJ2-7 | TRBV4-1 | ASSQDGTGEQY
TRBJ2-3 | TRBV2 | ASSLQGAIGTDTQY
TRBJ1-3 | TRBV28 | ASSFYRGNTIY
TRBJ1-1 | TRBV28 | ASSLPLLEAEAF
TRBJ1-1 | TRBV30 | AWSPRPNTEAF
TRBJ2-2 | TRBV7-2 | ASSLSGQNTGELF
TRBJ1-5 | TRBV19 | ASSRRRGAQGQPQH
TRBJ1-1 | TRBV5-1 | ASSETHNTEAF
TRBJ2-5 | TRBV19 | ATMMQGAETQY